Listed below are T cell receptor beta chains from one sample, sequenced in a study of OX40 agonist ivuxolimab in advanced cancers. Using immunoSEQ multiplex PCR, the repertoire was profiled, and TCRdb retains in-frame clones only, with some absent. The data contain about 75,000 clones, 80% to 90% of them singletons. The specimen comprised CD4+ or CD8+ T cells sorted from blood, sampled in a trial of the OX40 agonist ivuxolimab. Source of these receptors: an adult with an advanced solid tumor such as melanoma, head and neck, liver or kidney cancer. Both conserved end residues are part of each CDR3. The order of the fields is D gene, J gene, V gene, clone size, CDR3 DNA, CDR3 protein. A D gene is named only where the DNA matches it firmly. Not every row has a clone size; where given, it reads once, few, many or a size class.

D: TRBD2; J: TRBJ2-7; V: TRBV11-2; size: few; DNA: TGTGCCAGCAGCTTAGGGGTTCCGGCTAGCGGGAGTCGCTTTTACGAGCAGTACTTC; CDR3: CASSLGVPASGSRFYEQYF
D: TRBD2; J: TRBJ2-1; V: TRBV19; size: NA; DNA: TGTGCCAGTAGGGGACTAGCGGGAGGGCCGGTCAATGAGCAGTTCTTC; CDR3: CASRGLAGGPVNEQFF
D: TRBD2; J: TRBJ2-5; V: TRBV19; size: few; DNA: TGTGCCAGTAGTATAGATTCGACGGGAGGACGGGAGACCCAGTACTTC; CDR3: CASSIDSTGGRETQYF
D: NA; J: TRBJ1-3; V: TRBV13; size: NA; DNA: TGTGCCAGCAGCTTAGGCAGTCGGGGATCGACTGGAAACACCATATATTTT; CDR3: CASSLGSRGSTGNTIYF
D: TRBD2; J: TRBJ2-7; V: TRBV5-4; size: NA; DNA: TGTGCCAGCAGCGTCGGACTAGCGGGGAGCTCCTACGAGCAGTACTTC; CDR3: CASSVGLAGSSYEQYF
D: TRBD2; J: TRBJ2-5; V: TRBV5-4; size: NA; DNA: TGTGCCAGCAGCTCCCTGGCGGGAGCCCAAGAGACCCAGTACTTC; CDR3: CASSSLAGAQETQYF
D: TRBD1; J: TRBJ2-5; V: TRBV6-5; size: NA; DNA: TGTGCCAGCAGCTGGGGACAGGGAGGAGAGACCCAGTACTTC; CDR3: CASSWGQGGETQYF
D: NA; J: TRBJ2-1; V: TRBV7-9; size: NA; DNA: TGTGCCAGCAGCTTATCCGGCGGGATAAGGCTAGGAGAGCAGTTCTTC; CDR3: CASSLSGGIRLGEQFF
D: TRBD1; J: TRBJ2-5; V: TRBV11-2; size: NA; DNA: TGTGCCAGCAGCCTCGGGACAGGGAGGGAGACCCAGTACTTC; CDR3: CASSLGTGRETQYF
D: NA; J: TRBJ1-2; V: TRBV5-1; size: NA; DNA: TGCGCCAGCAGCTTGGCCGCTCAGGGCAGGGTTGGCTACACCTTC; CDR3: CASSLAAQGRVGYTF
D: NA; J: TRBJ2-2; V: TRBV5-1; size: NA; DNA: TGCGCCAGCAGCTTGGGACTAGTCGCCGGGGAGCTGTTTTTT; CDR3: CASSLGLVAGELFF
D: TRBD2; J: TRBJ2-2; V: TRBV6-1; size: NA; DNA: TGTGCCAGCAGTGCAAGGACTAGCGGGAGGGTTACCGGGGAGCTGTTTTTT; CDR3: CASSARTSGRVTGELFF
D: NA; J: TRBJ2-5; V: TRBV6-1; size: NA; DNA: TGTGCCAGCCTGCCCCAACTCGGGGGACAAGAGACCCAGTACTTC; CDR3: CASLPQLGGQETQYF
D: NA; J: TRBJ1-1; V: TRBV19; size: NA; DNA: TGTGCCGTTGGGGATACAGTGAACACTGAAGCTTTCTTT; CDR3: CAVGDTVNTEAFF
D: TRBD2; J: TRBJ2-2; V: TRBV2; size: once; DNA: TGTGCCAGCAGTGAAGCGGGACTAGCGGGGGACACCGGGGAGCTGTTTTTT; CDR3: CASSEAGLAGDTGELFF
D: NA; J: TRBJ2-7; V: TRBV19; size: NA; DNA: TGTGCCAGTAGTATCTCGCCGGGACTGCACTACGAGCAGTACTTC; CDR3: CASSISPGLHYEQYF
D: NA; J: TRBJ2-3; V: TRBV7-2; size: NA; DNA: TGTGCCAGCAGCTTCCAGGACGGGCAGTCAGATACGCAGTATTTT; CDR3: CASSFQDGQSDTQYF
D: NA; J: TRBJ1-2; V: TRBV9; size: NA; DNA: TGTGCCAGCAGCGTAGGGGGCAGGACCGTTTATGGCTACACCTTC; CDR3: CASSVGGRTVYGYTF